This TCR beta chain was sequenced in a study of cytomegalovirus exposure and HLA in healthy donors. Study conclusions and caveats: It was reported that the classifier diagnosed cytomegalovirus status with high specificity and sensitivity in both the original and validation cohorts. CMV serostatus was the only immune exposure information that was available.

Unrecorded immune exposure was likely among donors, who were nominally healthy when sampled. V was clipped by 1 base and J by 4 bases; unmatched bases: 9. Germline V lookup: CDR1 SGHTA, CDR2 FQGTGA. The CDR3 is 18 amino acids. Comments on this clone: Its antigen remains unknown.

The PCR used 60 Vbeta and 13 Jbeta primers. Some clones are missing from TCRdb's copy, which holds only in-frame ones; the method was immunoSEQ multiplex PCR. The table lists tens of thousands of clones, about 76% of them singletons. Specimen: PBMCs. This receptor was taken from a man between 18 and 29 years old in good health and CMV-seronegative. V gene TRBV7-3 combines with J gene TRBJ2-2; 10 positions match TRBD2. The chain's CDR3 is CASSLKQAGGPGTGELFF. The CDR3 DNA reads TGTGCCAGCAGCTTAAAGCAAGCGGGGGGGCCGGGCACCGGGGAGCTGTTTTTT.